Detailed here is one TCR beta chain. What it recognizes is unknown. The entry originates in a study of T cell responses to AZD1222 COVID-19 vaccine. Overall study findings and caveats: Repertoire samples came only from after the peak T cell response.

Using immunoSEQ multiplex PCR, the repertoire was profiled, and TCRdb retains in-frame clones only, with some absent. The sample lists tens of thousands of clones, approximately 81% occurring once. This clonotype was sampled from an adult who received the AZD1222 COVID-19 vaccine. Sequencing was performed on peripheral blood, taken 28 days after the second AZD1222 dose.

DNA of the CDR3: TGTGCTAGTGGTTTGGGGACAGCGTCGAATCAGCCCCAGCATTTT. Translating it yields CASGLGTASNQPQHF. This sequence joins TRBV12-5 and TRBJ1-5; tentatively, D is TRBD1 (6 bases). Trimming stripped 1 base from V and 4 bases from J, with 11 bases between. The length of the CDR3 is 15 residues. Per the germline V gene, CDR1 is LGHNT and CDR2 is FRNRAP.